The rows below give T cell receptor beta chains drawn from one sample of a study of cytomegalovirus exposure and HLA in healthy donors. Libraries were prepared by immunoSEQ multiplex PCR; TCRdb keeps only in-frame clonotypes and omits some of them. The sample contains roughly 60,000 clones, about 80% of which appear only once. Material for sequencing was PBMCs. The receptors shown here come from a man aged 25-40 years in good health and CMV-seronegative. Both conserved end residues are part of each CDR3. A D gene is named only where the DNA matches it firmly. Not every row has a clone size; where given, it reads once, few, many or a size class.

d_call	v_call	j_call	clone_size	cdr3_nt	cdr3_aa
-	TRBV7-2	TRBJ2-7	-	TGTGCCAGCAGCTTAGAAATGACAGCCTACGAGCAGTACTTC	CASSLEMTAYEQYF
-	TRBV10-1	TRBJ2-1	-	TGCGCCAGCAGTGAGGCTTCGGGAAAAAATGAGCAGTTCTTC	CASSEASGKNEQFF
-	TRBV25-1	TRBJ1-2	-	TGTGCCAGCAGTGAAGGCCTCGGGGGCTACACCTTC	CASSEGLGGYTF
TRBD2	TRBV6-5	TRBJ2-5	-	TGTGCCAGCAGTTACGTGGCGGGGGGACAAGAGACCCAGTACTTC	CASSYVAGGQETQYF
-	TRBV7-2	TRBJ2-7	-	TGTGCCAGCAGCTCCCCGGCAGGGCTCTCCTACGAGCAGTACTTC	CASSSPAGLSYEQYF
-	TRBV6-5	TRBJ2-5	-	TGTGCCAGCAGGTTGTCCGGGGGCCAAGAGACCCAGTACTTC	CASRLSGGQETQYF
-	TRBV10-3	TRBJ2-7	-	TGTGCCATCAGTTTACCGGGATCGGCCTACGAGCAGTACTTC	CAISLPGSAYEQYF
TRBD2	TRBV15	TRBJ2-2	-	TGTGCCACCGGACCGGGGGGAAGTACCGGGGAGCTGTTTTTT	CATGPGGSTGELFF
-	TRBV4-3	TRBJ2-7	few	TGCGCCAGCAGCCAAGATAGTGCATCGTACGAGCAGTACTTC	CASSQDSASYEQYF
-	TRBV14	TRBJ1-4	-	TGTGCCAGCAGCCACCTCGGCGGGGGCGTTTCTGAAAAACTGTTTTTT	CASSHLGGGVSEKLFF
TRBD1	TRBV11-2	TRBJ2-7	-	TGTGCCAGCAGCTCAGGGGGACAGGGTCATACCTACGAGCAGTACTTC	CASSSGGQGHTYEQYF
-	TRBV27	TRBJ2-1	-	TGTGCCAGCAGTTTCACCCCGAGCAATGAGCAGTTCTTC	CASSFTPSNEQFF
TRBD1	TRBV2	TRBJ2-1	-	TGTGCCAGCAGAGCCGGGACAGGGTCCTACAATGAGCAGTTCTTC	CASRAGTGSYNEQFF
-	TRBV11-2	TRBJ2-5	-	TGTGCCAGCAGCTTTGAAGACTCACAAGAGACCCAGTACTTC	CASSFEDSQETQYF
TRBD1	TRBV4-3	TRBJ1-4	-	TGCGCCAGCAGCCATGGGACAGGGGGCGAAGAAAAACTGTTTTTT	CASSHGTGGEEKLFF
-	TRBV7-6	TRBJ2-5	once	TGTGCCAGCAGCTTAGGTGCTGAGGGGGTGGGAGAGACCCAGTACTTC	CASSLGAEGVGETQYF
TRBD1	TRBV15	TRBJ2-7	-	TGTGCCACCTCCCGGGACAGCTCCTACGAGCAGTACTTC	CATSRDSSYEQYF
-	TRBV2	TRBJ1-5	few	TGTGCCAGCAGAAGGACAGCGGAATTTCAGCCCCAGCATTTT	CASRRTAEFQPQHF
TRBD2	TRBV2	TRBJ2-7	-	TGTGCCAGCACCCAAGGTGCGGGGGGCTCGGACGAGCAGTACTTC	CASTQGAGGSDEQYF
TRBD1	TRBV9	TRBJ1-6	-	TGTGCCAGCAGCGTAGGATCACAGGGGAATTCACCCCTCCACTTT	CASSVGSQGNSPLHF
TRBD2	TRBV18	TRBJ2-3	-	TGTGCCAGCTCACCGGCTAGCGGGAGGGCCGGAGATACGCAGTATTTT	CASSPASGRAGDTQYF
TRBD1	TRBV19	TRBJ2-3	once	TGTGCCAGTAGTATAGGGAGACAGGGAACAGATACGCAGTATTTT	CASSIGRQGTDTQYF
TRBD1	TRBV11-2	TRBJ2-7	-	TGTGCCAGCAGCCCGGGGACAGTCTACGAGCAGTACTTC	CASSPGTVYEQYF
TRBD2	TRBV2	TRBJ2-3	-	TGTGCCAGCAGTGTTAGCGGGGCCACAGATACGCAGTATTTT	CASSVSGATDTQYF
-	TRBV7-2	TRBJ2-2	once	TGTGCCAGCAGCTTATTCGTGGGTAGCCTGGCAGGGGAGCTGTTTTTT	CASSLFVGSLAGELFF
-	TRBV19	TRBJ1-3	once	TGTGCCAGTAAAGGAAGCGGTACCTCTGGAAACACCATATATTTT	CASKGSGTSGNTIYF
-	TRBV27	TRBJ1-1	-	TGTGCCAGCAGTCCAGGGGAACTGAACACTGAAGCTTTCTTT	CASSPGELNTEAFF
-	TRBV15	TRBJ1-5	-	TGTGCCACCAGCCCAGCCGGGTCGAGGAATCAGCCCCAGCATTTT	CATSPAGSRNQPQHF
TRBD1	TRBV28	TRBJ1-1	-	TGTGCCAGCAGTTTAGGGGACAGTTTGAACACTGAAGCTTTCTTT	CASSLGDSLNTEAFF
-	TRBV13	TRBJ2-7	once	TGTGCCAGCAGCCCCGCCGGGATTGCCCCCTACGAGCAGTACTTC	CASSPAGIAPYEQYF
-	TRBV7-7	TRBJ2-1	once	TGTGCTAGCAGCTTAAGCGCGGCAACCTACAATGAGCAGTTCTTC	CASSLSAATYNEQFF
TRBD1	TRBV7-9	TRBJ1-4	few	TGTGCCAGCAGCTCGGGGGGGACAGGGGGTCTTGGTGAAAAACTGTTTTTT	CASSSGGTGGLGEKLFF
-	TRBV14	TRBJ2-7	-	TGTGCCAGCAGCCAAGATCTCGCCTACCCCAACTACGAGCAGTACTTC	CASSQDLAYPNYEQYF
-	TRBV6-1	TRBJ2-7	-	TGTGCCAGCAGCCTACTAGACTACGAGCAGTACTTC	CASSLLDYEQYF
TRBD2	TRBV6-1	TRBJ2-3	-	TGTGCCAGCAGTGTTTCGCGGGTAGCGGGAGGCACAGATACGCAGTATTTT	CASSVSRVAGGTDTQYF
TRBD1	TRBV7-9	TRBJ1-1	-	TGTGCCAGCAGCTCCCAGGGGGCCACTGAAGCTTTCTTT	CASSSQGATEAFF
TRBD2	TRBV6-1	TRBJ2-3	-	TGTGCCAGCAGTGAAGGACTAGCGTATACGCAGTATTTT	CASSEGLAYTQYF
TRBD1	TRBV12-5	TRBJ1-5	-	TGTGCTAGTGGTTTGGACTGGACAGGGGGCAGTCAGCCCCAGCATTTT	CASGLDWTGGSQPQHF
-	TRBV7-9	TRBJ2-3	-	TGTGCCAGCGTAACAGATACGCAGTATTTT	CASVTDTQYF
-	TRBV5-6	TRBJ1-5	-	TGTGCCAGCAGCTTAAGGGGATATAGCAATCAGCCCCAGCATTTT	CASSLRGYSNQPQHF
-	TRBV7-2	TRBJ1-1	-	TGTGCCAGCAGCCCCCGACAGAACACTGAAGCTTTCTTT	CASSPRQNTEAFF
-	TRBV7-2	TRBJ1-2	-	TGTGCCAGCAGCCCCTCGCTTGGGGCAGCAAGCTATGGCTACACCTTC	CASSPSLGAASYGYTF
-	TRBV18	TRBJ1-3	-	TGTGCCAGCTCACCGACAGTCTCTGGAAACACCATATATTTT	CASSPTVSGNTIYF
-	TRBV6-5	TRBJ2-7	-	TGTGCCAGCAGTTACTCGAGGACGAGGGGGAGGCAGTACTTC	CASSYSRTRGRQYF
TRBD1	TRBV7-6	TRBJ2-7	-	TGTGCCAGCAGCTATCGCGCGGGGACAGGTTCCTACGAGCAGTACTTC	CASSYRAGTGSYEQYF
TRBD1	TRBV15	TRBJ2-5	once	TGTGCCACCAGCAGCCCCCGGGACAGGGGGCCTCGAGAGACCCAGTACTTC	CATSSPRDRGPRETQYF
TRBD2	TRBV5-1	TRBJ2-5	once	TGCGCCAGCAGCTTGGCATTTCTAGCGGGGGCGGAGACCCAGTACTTC	CASSLAFLAGAETQYF
TRBD1	TRBV29-1	TRBJ2-7	-	TGCAGCGTTGGACAGGGCCCACTAACCTACGAGCAGTACTTC	CSVGQGPLTYEQYF
-	TRBV11-2	TRBJ2-3	-	TGTGCCAGCAGCGGCCCTAGCACAGATACGCAGTATTTT	CASSGPSTDTQYF
-	TRBV19	TRBJ1-6	-	TGTGCCAGTAGCCCCCGGACTTCTAGCTCCTATAATTCACCCCTCCACTTT	CASSPRTSSSYNSPLHF
-	TRBV6-6	TRBJ2-3	few	TGTGCCAGCCGGTCCCGAGCGCCTAGCACAGATACGCAGTATTTT	CASRSRAPSTDTQYF
-	TRBV2	TRBJ2-7	-	TGTGCCAGCCTCCGTGCCGAGCAGTACTTC	CASLRAEQYF
TRBD2	TRBV5-4	TRBJ2-2	once	TGTGCCAGCAGCTGGGGACTAGCGGGACGGCCCTCGAACACCGGGGAGCTGTTTTTT	CASSWGLAGRPSNTGELFF